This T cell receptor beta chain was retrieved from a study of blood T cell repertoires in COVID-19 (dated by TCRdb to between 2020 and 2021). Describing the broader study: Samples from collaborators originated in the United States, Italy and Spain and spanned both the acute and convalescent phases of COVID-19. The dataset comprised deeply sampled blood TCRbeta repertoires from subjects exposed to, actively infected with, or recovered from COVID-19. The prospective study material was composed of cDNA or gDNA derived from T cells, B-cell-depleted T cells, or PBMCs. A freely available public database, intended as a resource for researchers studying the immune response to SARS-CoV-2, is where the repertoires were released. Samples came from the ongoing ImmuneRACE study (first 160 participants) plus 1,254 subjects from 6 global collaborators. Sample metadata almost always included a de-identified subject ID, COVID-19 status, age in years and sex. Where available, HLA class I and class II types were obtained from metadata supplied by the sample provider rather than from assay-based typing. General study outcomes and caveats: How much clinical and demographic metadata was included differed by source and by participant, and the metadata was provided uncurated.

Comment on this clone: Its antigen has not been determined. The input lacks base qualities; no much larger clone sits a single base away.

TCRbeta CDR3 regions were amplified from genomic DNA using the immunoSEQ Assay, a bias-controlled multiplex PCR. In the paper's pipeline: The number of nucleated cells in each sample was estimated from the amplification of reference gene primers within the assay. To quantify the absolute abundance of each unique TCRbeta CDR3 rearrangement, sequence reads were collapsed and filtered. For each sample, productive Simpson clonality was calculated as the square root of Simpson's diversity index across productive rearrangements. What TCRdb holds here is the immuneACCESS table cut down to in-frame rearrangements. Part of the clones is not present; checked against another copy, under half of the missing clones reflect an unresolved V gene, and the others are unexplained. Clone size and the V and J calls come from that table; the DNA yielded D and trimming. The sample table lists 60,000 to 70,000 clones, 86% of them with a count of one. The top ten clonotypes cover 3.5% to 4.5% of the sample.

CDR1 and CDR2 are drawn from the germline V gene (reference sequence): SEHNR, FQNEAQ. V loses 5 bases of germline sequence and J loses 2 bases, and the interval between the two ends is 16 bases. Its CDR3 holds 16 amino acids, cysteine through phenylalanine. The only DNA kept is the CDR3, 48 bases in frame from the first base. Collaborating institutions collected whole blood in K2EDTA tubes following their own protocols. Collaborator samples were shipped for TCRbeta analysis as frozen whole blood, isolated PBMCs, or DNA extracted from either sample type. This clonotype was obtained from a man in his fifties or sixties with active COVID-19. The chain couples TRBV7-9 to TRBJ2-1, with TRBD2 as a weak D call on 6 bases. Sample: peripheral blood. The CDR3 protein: CASSPPPRTTYNEQFF. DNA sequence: TGTGCCAGCAGCCCCCCTCCCAGGACTACCTACAATGAGCAGTTCTTC.